This passage covers 19 T cell receptor beta chains from one sample sequenced in a study of blood T cell repertoires in COVID-19. Profiling relied on immunoSEQ multiplex PCR, and the TCRdb table lists in-frame clones only, not all of them. The sample lists around 190,000 clones; approximately 80% were seen once. The sequenced sample was peripheral blood. Receptors originate from a human donor in a cohort sampled during active COVID-19.

V usage is TRBV9 and J usage is TRBJ2-7, with TRBD2 matching over 8 bases. The length of the CDR3 is 19 residues. CDR1 and CDR2 (germline): SGDLS, YYNGEE. After removal of 1 base from V and 0 bases from J, the junction contained 15 bases not matched to a gene. The CDR3: CASSVKVRGATVSSYEQYF. CDR3 nucleotide sequence: TGTGCCAGCAGCGTAAAGGTGCGGGGGGCAACCGTCAGCTCCTACGAGCAGTACTTC. The full variable domain, its missing parts supplied by reference TRBV9 and TRBJ2-7, is DSGVTQTPKHLITATGQRVTLRCSPRSGDLSVYWYQQSLDQGLQFLIQYYNGEERAKGNILERFSAQQFPDLHSELNLSSLELGDSALYFCASSVKVRGATVSSYEQYFGPGTRLTVT.

The chain recombines TRBV4-2 with TRBJ2-7, with 11 bases identical to TRBD1. Looked up from germline, CDR1 is LGHNA and CDR2 is YNFKEQ. This CDR3 comprises 15 residues. V lost 6 bases and J lost 5; bases outside the gene matches: 9. In DNA, the CDR3 is TGTGCCAGCAGTCCTAATAGGGGACAGGGGGACGAGCAGTACTTC. This codes for CASSPNRGQGDEQYF.

The chain is built from TRBV13 and TRBJ1-1; D is perhaps TRBD1 (6 bases). Trimming removed 5 bases from V and 4 bases from J, with 14 bases in between. This CDR3 has 14 amino acids. Looked up from germline, CDR1 is PRHDT and CDR2 is FYEKMQ (reference sequence). The CDR3 DNA reads TGTGCCAGCAGCCCGAAACAGGGTTTCACTGAAGCTTTCTTT. Its protein is CASSPKQGFTEAFF.

The chain has TRBV2 and TRBJ1-3, with no clear D. The CDR3 has 13 residues. CDR1 and CDR2 (germline): SNHLY, FYNNEI. Trimming removed 7 bases from V and 0 bases from J, with 7 bases in between. DNA of the CDR3: TGTGCCAGCATGGACTTCTCTGGAAACACCATATATTTT. Translating it yields CASMDFSGNTIYF. The full variable domain, its missing parts supplied by reference TRBV2 and TRBJ1-3, is EPEVTQTPSHQVTQMGQEVILRCVPISNHLYFYWYRQILGQKVEFLVSFYNNEISEKSEIFDDQFSVERPDGSNFTLKIRSTKLEDSAMYFCASMDFSGNTIYFGEGSWLTVV.

This clone was observed a few times. The chain couples TRBV7-9 to TRBJ2-3; weak D call: TRBD2 (5 bases). Germline V gene sequence: CDR1 SEHNR, CDR2 FQNEAQ (reference sequence). V was cut by 2 bases and J by 5 bases, with 11 bases left in between. CDR3 length equals 14 residues. The CDR3 DNA reads TGTGCCAGCAGCTTAATCAGCGGAATAGATACGCAGTATTTT. Residues: CASSLISGIDTQYF.

The gene calls are TRBV30 and TRBJ2-1, with TRBD2 as a possible D gene (7 bases). This CDR3 is 13 amino acids long. CDR1 and CDR2 from the germline V gene are GTSNPN and SVGIG (reference sequence). V lost 3 bases to trimming and J lost 5 bases, with 11 bases between them. CDR3: CAWRGGAHNEQFF. Written as DNA, the CDR3 is TGTGCCTGGAGGGGGGGGGCCCACAATGAGCAGTTCTTC.

This chain uses TRBV18 with TRBJ1-6, with D maybe TRBD1 (6 bases). Germline lookup yields CDR1 KGHSH and CDR2 LQKENI. CDR3 length: 17 residues. The germline V and J ends were trimmed by 3 bases and 0 bases, with 12 bases remaining between them. The CDR3 DNA reads TGTGCCAGCTCACCGCAGGGGTTACCCTCCTATAATTCACCCCTCCACTTT. It is translated as CASSPQGLPSYNSPLHF.

J is TRBJ2-7 and V is TRBV6-5; 8 positions agree with TRBD1. This CDR3 spans 15 amino acids. The ends lost 6 bases at V and 0 bases at J; junction bases unmatched: 7. Germline V gene sequence: CDR1 MNHEY, CDR2 SVGAGI. This chain's CDR3 is CASSPQGARSYEQYF. The CDR3 bases are TGTGCCAGCAGCCCCCAGGGGGCCCGCTCCTACGAGCAGTACTTC.

This chain uses TRBV6-5 with TRBJ1-5; the match to TRBD1 covers 7 bases. The V gene end was trimmed by 4 bases and the J gene end by 6 bases; junction bases not matched to a gene: 6. Germline V CDR1 and CDR2: MNHEY, SVGAGI. The CDR3 is made up of 14 amino acids. The chain's CDR3 is CASSFHRGGQPQHF. Here the CDR3 DNA reads TGTGCCAGCAGTTTTCACAGGGGTGGTCAGCCCCAGCATTTT.

This clone was seen a few times. V gene TRBV4-1 combines with J gene TRBJ2-7; 7 bases match TRBD1. The ends lost 0 bases at V and 2 bases at J; junction bases unmatched: 1. The CDR3 is made up of 14 amino acids. Germline lookup yields CDR1 MGHRA and CDR2 YSYEKL. CDR3 in amino acids: CASSQETGPYEQYF. DNA for the CDR3: TGCGCCAGCAGCCAAGAGACAGGGCCCTACGAGCAGTACTTC.

This chain uses TRBV9 with TRBJ2-7; no clear D gene. The CDR3 sequence is 14 residues long. Per the germline V gene, CDR1 is SGDLS and CDR2 is YYNGEE. V dropped 3 bases and J dropped 5 bases, with 15 bases sitting between them. CDR3 in amino acids: CASSGSVRQDEQYF. The CDR3 region has the DNA TGTGCCAGCAGCGGCAGTGTTAGGCAGGACGAGCAGTACTTC.

J is TRBJ1-1 and V is TRBV6-5; no clear D gene. V lost 5 bases to trimming and J lost 1 base, with 8 bases between them. Germline CDR1 is MNHEY and CDR2 is SVGAGI. The CDR3 has 13 amino acids. CDR3 residues: CASSKWPNTEAFF. CDR3 nucleotides: TGTGCCAGCAGTAAGTGGCCGAACACTGAAGCTTTCTTT.

The chain recombines TRBV29-1 with TRBJ2-7, with unresolved D. This CDR3 has 11 amino acids. Germline CDR1 reads SQVTM; CDR2 reads ANQGSEA. The V end lost 4 bases, the J end lost 7 bases, and 11 bases lay between the germline ends. The CDR3 sequence is CSVGELSEQYF. CDR3 in DNA: TGCAGCGTTGGCGAACTCTCGGAGCAGTACTTC.

The chain uses TRBV10-2 and TRBJ2-1; 12 bases fit TRBD2. This CDR3 is built from 16 residues. The germline CDR1 and CDR2 sequences are WSHSY and SAAADI. Trimming removed 0 bases from V and 4 bases from J; junction bases left unmatched: 1. The CDR3 DNA is TGCGCCAGCAGTGAGTCACTAGCGGGGGGTTACAATGAGCAGTTCTTC. Its protein is CASSESLAGGYNEQFF.

The V gene is TRBV7-2, the J gene TRBJ2-7, with 12 nucleotides matching TRBD2. Germline V lookup: CDR1 SGHTA, CDR2 FQGNSA. After removal of 5 bases from V and 7 bases from J, the junction contained 12 bases not matched to a gene. The CDR3 extends over 16 amino acids. Written as DNA, the CDR3 is TGTGCCAGCAGCCTAAACCTACTAGCGGGGGGTGGAGAGCAGTACTTC. Encoded protein: CASSLNLLAGGGEQYF.

This chain joins TRBV19 and TRBJ2-1; possibly TRBD2 for D (5 bases). V lost 3 bases and J 10 bases, leaving 10 bases between the germline ends. From germline, CDR1 is LNHDA and CDR2 SQIVND (reference sequence). CDR3 size: 12 residues. The chain's CDR3 is CASSMSGWEQFF. CDR3 coding DNA: TGTGCCAGTAGTATGTCGGGGTGGGAGCAGTTCTTC.

The genes are TRBV6-2 or TRBV6-3 and TRBJ2-3; tentative D call: TRBD2 (5 bases). Trimming left V 4 bases short and J 2 bases short, with 13 bases between. This CDR3 comprises 15 residues. Germline V gene data show CDR1 as MNHEY and CDR2 as SVGEGT. This chain's CDR3 is CASSSLSGNTDTQYF. CDR3 in DNA: TGTGCCAGCAGTTCCCTCTCCGGGAACACAGATACGCAGTATTTT.

This chain links TRBV4-1 with TRBJ2-1; D gene ambiguous. V lost 0 bases and J 0 bases, leaving 9 bases between the germline ends. The length of the CDR3 is 16 residues. The V gene's germline CDR1 is MGHRA and CDR2 YSYEKL. The CDR3 coding sequence is TGCGCCAGCAGCCAAGATCTTCTGAGCTCCTACAATGAGCAGTTCTTC. Protein product: CASSQDLLSSYNEQFF.

The chain couples TRBV5-1 to TRBJ2-3; maybe TRBD2 (6 bases). The V and J ends lost 0 bases and 8 bases respectively, with 16 bases between them. The CDR3 has 15 amino acids. CDR1 SGHRS and CDR2 YFSETQ come from the germline V gene. The CDR3, as DNA: TGCGCCAGCAGCTTGGGACTAGTGGCAGGCGGTACGCAGTATTTT. The encoded protein is CASSLGLVAGGTQYF.